What follows are 17 T cell receptor beta chains derived from one specimen sequenced in a study of CXCR3-negative and CXCR3-positive naive CD8 T cells (dated by TCRdb to between 2017 and 2020). These receptors are not linked to any known antigen. The run used a NextSeq 550. The Human TCR Profiling Kit (MiLaboratory) was used to make UMI-labeled 5' RACE TRB cDNA libraries. The reads were reprocessed in TCRdb, with one entry per CDR3 protein sequence and no accompanying DNA. The sample table records 85,000 to 120,000 distinct CDR3 sequences. Roughly 0.38% of the sample is taken by the ten largest. Study-level results and caveats: Compared with CXCR3-negative naive cells, CXCR3-positive naive cells had TRB CDR3s with higher hydrophobicity (lower Kidera factor 4), lower energy, and higher strength and volume indices.

The material sequenced was naive CXCR3+ CD8+ T cells from blood. The cell subset or site label, as the study defines it: CD45RO-CCR7+CD27+CD95- naive CD8+ T cells expressing CXCR3 (TNR3+). Every receptor here comes from a human donor in good health. Some clones in this sample may be carry-over from other donors' samples.

This chain uses TRBV11-3 with TRBJ2-1. This CDR3 has 12 amino acids. CDR1 and CDR2 from the germline V gene are SGHNT and YENEEA. The CDR3 sequence is CASSLSDSEQFF.

This sequence joins TRBV5-1 and TRBJ2-1; there is no DNA to check the TCRdb D call of TRBD1. Germline assignment: CDR1 SGHRS and CDR2 YFSETQ. This CDR3 region has 12 residues. The CDR3: CASSFGGGEQFF.

This sequence joins TRBV7-9 and TRBJ2-7; TCRdb calls TRBD1, which cannot be checked without DNA. This CDR3 has 14 residues. The germline V gene encodes CDR1 SEHNR and CDR2 FQNEAQ (reference sequence). CDR3 residues: CASSHWTAQHEQYF.

The chain employs TRBV29-1 and TRBJ2-1; TCRdb's D gene call, TRBD2, goes unchecked for lack of DNA. The CDR3 covers 16 residues. Per the germline V gene, CDR1 is SQVTM and CDR2 is ANQGSEA. This CDR3 is CSVEPPGLAAYNEQFF.

The genes are TRBV7-9 and TRBJ1-1; TCRdb reports TRBD1, a call that lacks DNA to check it against. Germline CDR1 is SEHNR and CDR2 is FQNEAQ (reference sequence). The CDR3 totals 13 residues. The CDR3 sequence is CASSQPGGTEAFF.

The chain carries TRBV6-5 and TRBJ2-7; TCRdb calls TRBD1, which cannot be checked without DNA. CDR1 MNHEY and CDR2 SVGAGI come from the germline V gene. The CDR3 is 14 amino acids. CDR3 protein: CASSPPDRVYEQYF.

This chain uses TRBV9 with TRBJ2-6. CDR3 size: 12 residues. CDR1 is SGDLS, CDR2 YYNGEE, per germline. The CDR3 sequence: CASSSSSNVLTF.

The CDR3 protein is CATSDNRDNEQFF. The chain combines TRBV24-1 with TRBJ2-1; the TCRdb D gene call, TRBD1, has no DNA to confirm it. The CDR3 runs 13 residues. Germline V gene lookup returns CDR1 KGHDR and CDR2 SFDVKD.

The rearrangement uses TRBV6-2 or TRBV6-3 and TRBJ2-7; checking the TCRdb D call of TRBD1 is not possible without DNA. The CDR3 consists of 19 residues. The germline CDR1 and CDR2 sequences are MNHEY and SVGEGT. The chain's CDR3 is CASSYPPGTALMDECEQYF.

This chain uses TRBV28 with TRBJ2-1. The germline V gene encodes CDR1 MDHEN and CDR2 SYDVKM. This CDR3 has 18 amino acids. This CDR3 is CASSLSLLAGAVINEQFF. The variable domain in full, completed from reference TRBV28 and TRBJ2-1, reads DVKVTQSSRYLVKRTGEKVFLECVQDMDHENMFWYRQDPGLGLRLIYFSYDVKMKEKGDIPEGYSVSREKKERFSLILESASTNQTSMYLCASSLSLLAGAVINEQFFGPGTRLTVL.

This chain links TRBV11-2 with TRBJ2-2; no DNA is available, so the TRBD1 call from TCRdb remains unchecked. The germline CDR1 and CDR2 sequences are SGHAT and FQNNGV. The CDR3 runs to 16 residues. This CDR3 is CASSPLRTGWTGELFF. Based on the CDR3 plus reference TRBV11-2 and TRBJ2-2, the full variable domain is EAGVAQSPRYKIIEKRQSVAFWCNPISGHATLYWYQQILGQGPKLLIQFQNNGVVDDSQLPKDRFSAERLKGVDSTLKIQPAKLEDSAVYLCASSPLRTGWTGELFFGEGSRLTVL.

The J gene is TRBJ2-7, the V gene TRBV7-2; TCRdb calls TRBD1, which cannot be checked without DNA. Per germline, CDR1 SGHTA and CDR2 FQGNSA. This CDR3 comprises 15 residues. The CDR3 loop reads CASSLSVAGFYEQYF.

The CDR3: CSVAGQNTEAFF. The gene calls are TRBV29-1 and TRBJ1-1; TCRdb gives TRBD1 as the D gene, but with no DNA this cannot be confirmed. Germline CDR1 is SQVTM and CDR2 is ANQGSEA. The CDR3 length is 12 residues.

This chain uses TRBV21-1 with TRBJ1-2; with no DNA, the TCRdb D assignment of TRBD1 cannot be verified. TRBV21-1 is flagged as a pseudogene. This CDR3 is 12 amino acids long. The CDR3 is CASRAGHHGYTF.

This chain connects TRBV28 to TRBJ2-7; TCRdb's D call, TRBD1, is unchecked because there is no DNA. The V gene's germline CDR1 is MDHEN and CDR2 SYDVKM. The CDR3 runs 14 residues. This chain's CDR3 is CASSLTGVSYEQYF.

This chain joins TRBV7-9 and TRBJ2-7; TCRdb's assignment of TRBD1 cannot be checked, as there is no DNA. The CDR3 length is 20 residues. CDR1 and CDR2 from the germline V gene are SEHNR and FQNEAQ (reference sequence). CDR3 protein: CASSFRPAAMGTVELYEQYF.

This chain uses TRBV15 with TRBJ1-1. Germline V gives CDR1 LNHNV, CDR2 YYDKDF (reference sequence). The CDR3 is 13 amino acids. CDR3 protein: CATSRAGNTEAFF.